This is a list of T cell receptor beta chains from one sample in a study of PD-1 blockade in mismatch repair-deficient tumors. Produced via immunoSEQ multiplex PCR; TCRdb's table is partial and in-frame only. The sample has around 52,000 clones; 81% are singletons. This specimen consisted of peripheral blood, obtained less than 21 weeks after starting pembrolizumab. These receptors all stem from an adult with mismatch repair-deficient cancer. The CDR3 runs from the conserved cysteine through the conserved F or W. D genes are given only for firm matches. Where a row states a size, it is once, few, many or the class of an expanded clone; other rows omit it.

>.|TRBJ2-1|.|TRBV7-3
CASSLGSKQFF
TGTGCCAGCAGCCTAGGTTCGAAGCAGTTCTTC
>.|TRBJ2-7|.|TRBV19
CASSRGTSTYEQYF
TGTGCCAGTAGTCGCGGGACATCCACTTACGAGCAGTACTTC
>.|TRBJ2-3|.|TRBV27
CASRVPGWDTQYF
TGTGCCAGCAGAGTTCCCGGGTGGGATACGCAGTATTTT
>.|TRBJ2-5|.|TRBV27
CASSRTGETQYF
TGTGCCAGCAGCCGGACTGGAGAGACCCAGTACTTC
>few|TRBJ1-2|TRBD1|TRBV2
CASQRDRLDYGYTF
TGTGCCAGCCAAAGGGACAGGTTAGACTATGGCTACACCTTC
>.|TRBJ2-7|TRBD1|TRBV18
CASSPIQGGSYEQYF
TGTGCCAGCTCACCGATACAGGGGGGCTCCTACGAGCAGTACTTC
>once|TRBJ1-2|TRBD1|TRBV27
CASSFLSGQASYGYTF
TGTGCCAGCAGTTTCCTTTCCGGACAGGCCTCCTATGGCTACACCTTC
>.|TRBJ2-1|TRBD2|TRBV7-8
CASSLVAGGHDEQFF
TGTGCCAGCAGCTTGGTAGCGGGAGGCCACGATGAGCAGTTCTTC
>.|TRBJ2-1|.|TRBV9
CASSAIDDEQFF
TGTGCCAGCAGCGCCATAGACGATGAGCAGTTCTTC
>.|TRBJ1-2|.|TRBV7-2
CASSLGREAAHGYTF
TGTGCCAGCAGCTTAGGTAGGGAAGCGGCGCATGGCTACACCTTC
>.|TRBJ1-1|.|TRBV5-1
CASSLAVAGRNTEAFF
TGCGCCAGCAGCTTGGCCGTGGCAGGGAGGAACACTGAAGCTTTCTTT
>.|TRBJ2-3|.|TRBV15
CATSQGTAVGRTDTQYF
TGTGCCACCAGCCAAGGGACCGCCGTCGGGCGGACAGATACGCAGTATTTT
>.|TRBJ2-3|.|TRBV6-1
CASSRAGGGTDTQYF
TGTGCCAGCAGTAGGGCGGGTGGGGGGACAGATACGCAGTATTTT
>.|TRBJ2-5|.|TRBV7-2
CASSSTLETQYF
TGTGCCAGCAGCTCTACGCTAGAGACCCAGTACTTC
>.|TRBJ2-1|TRBD2|TRBV7-6
CASRPSGDSYNEQFF
TGTGCCAGCAGACCTAGCGGGGATTCCTACAATGAGCAGTTCTTC
>.|TRBJ1-2|.|TRBV6-5
CASSAPGLHRGYTF
TGTGCCAGCAGTGCCCCGGGCCTCCACCGCGGCTACACCTTC
>.|TRBJ2-7|.|TRBV11-2
CASSLRVRGGSEQYF
TGTGCCAGCAGCTTAAGAGTGCGAGGGGGAAGCGAGCAGTACTTC
>.|TRBJ2-3|TRBD2|TRBV2
CASSPRTSPSTDTQYF
TGTGCCAGCAGTCCGAGGACTAGCCCTAGCACAGATACGCAGTATTTT
>.|TRBJ2-5|.|TRBV6-5
CASSYSPQSQETQYF
TGTGCCAGCAGTTACTCCCCTCAGTCTCAAGAGACCCAGTACTTC
>.|TRBJ1-2|TRBD1|TRBV7-3
CASSPGTGGNYGYTF
TGTGCCAGCAGCCCGGGGACAGGGGGCAACTATGGCTACACCTTC
>.|TRBJ2-7|.|TRBV9
CASSGRDNYEQYF
TGTGCCAGCAGCGGCCGGGACAACTACGAGCAGTACTTC
>.|TRBJ2-1|TRBD2|TRBV2
CASLAGGPGNEQFF
TGTGCCAGCTTAGCGGGAGGGCCGGGGAATGAGCAGTTCTTC
>few|TRBJ1-3|.|TRBV6-5
CASSYLVGSGNTIYF
TGTGCCAGCAGTTACCTCGTGGGCTCTGGAAACACCATATATTTT
>.|TRBJ2-3|.|TRBV18
CASSGRPLSVTDTQYF
TGTGCCAGCTCAGGCCGACCTCTAAGTGTCACAGATACGCAGTATTTT
>.|TRBJ2-3|TRBD1|TRBV18
CASSPVRDSITTDTQYF
TGTGCCAGCTCACCAGTCCGGGACAGCATCACCACAGATACGCAGTATTTT
>.|TRBJ1-4|TRBD1|TRBV6-5
CASRSDRGELFF
TGTGCCAGCAGATCCGACAGGGGCGAACTGTTTTTT
>.|TRBJ1-2|.|TRBV7-8
CASIPYGGGNYGYTF
TGTGCCAGCATTCCTTACGGGGGGGGTAACTATGGCTACACCTTC
>.|TRBJ2-2|.|TRBV5-6
CASSSDNGELFF
TGTGCCAGCAGTTCGGATAACGGGGAGCTGTTTTTT
>.|TRBJ1-2|.|TRBV11-2
CASSLGRSNYGYTF
TGTGCCAGCAGCTTGGGGAGATCTAACTATGGCTACACCTTC
>once|TRBJ1-1|.|TRBV14
CASSTAGAEAFF
TGTGCCAGCAGCACCGCCGGGGCTGAAGCTTTCTTT
>once|TRBJ2-5|TRBD1|TRBV7-2
CASSSTGGSETQYF
TGTGCCAGCAGCTCGACAGGGGGCTCGGAGACCCAGTACTTC
>.|TRBJ2-5|.|TRBV18
CASSPRSKETQYF
TGTGCCAGCTCACCACGCTCCAAAGAGACCCAGTACTTC
>.|TRBJ2-7|TRBD1|TRBV14
CASSPIGAQGALSYEQYF
TGTGCCAGCAGCCCCATTGGGGCCCAGGGGGCTTTATCCTACGAGCAGTACTTC
>.|TRBJ2-2|.|TRBV25-1
CARIRQVELFF
TGTGCCAGAATCCGCCAGGTGGAGCTGTTTTTT
>.|TRBJ1-1|.|TRBV11-2
CASSSLPDPAGDTEAFF
TGTGCCAGCAGCTCCCTTCCAGACCCAGCGGGGGACACTGAAGCTTTCTTT
>.|TRBJ2-3|.|TRBV5-4
CASSFARDILTDTQYF
TGTGCCAGCAGCTTCGCGAGGGACATTCTCACAGATACGCAGTATTTT
>.|TRBJ2-7|.|TRBV6-5
CASSPTGTGNEQYF
TGTGCCAGCAGCCCCACAGGGACGGGTAACGAGCAGTACTTC
>.|TRBJ1-3|TRBD1|TRBV25-1
CASTPNRGGGNTIYF
TGTGCCAGCACCCCCAACAGGGGCGGTGGAAACACCATATATTTT
>.|TRBJ1-1|.|TRBV27
CASSLWGNTEAFF
TGTGCCAGCAGTTTATGGGGTAACACTGAAGCTTTCTTT
>.|TRBJ2-2|.|TRBV5-1
CASSLDGVTGELFF
TGCGCCAGCAGCTTGGACGGGGTCACCGGGGAGCTGTTTTTT
>few|TRBJ1-2|TRBD1|TRBV5-1
CASSQGTVHGYTF
TGCGCCAGCAGCCAAGGGACAGTGCATGGCTACACCTTC
>.|TRBJ2-7|.|TRBV7-3
CASSLSGKAYEQYF
TGTGCCAGCAGCTTAAGCGGGAAGGCCTACGAGCAGTACTTC
>.|TRBJ1-1|.|TRBV6-1
CASSGRTNTEAFF
TGTGCCAGCAGTGGACGGACCAACACTGAAGCTTTCTTT
>once|TRBJ2-3|.|TRBV29-1
CSVVRRDTDTQYF
TGCAGCGTTGTGAGGCGCGACACAGATACGCAGTATTTT
>once|TRBJ2-1|.|TRBV9
CASSNSALRGGEQFF
TGTGCCAGCAGCAACTCCGCGCTTAGGGGCGGGGAGCAGTTCTTC
>.|TRBJ2-3|TRBD2|TRBV30
CAWSTGTSEDTQYF
TGTGCCTGGAGTACCGGGACTAGTGAAGATACGCAGTATTTT
>.|TRBJ2-1|.|TRBV9
CASSVGRGTPKGPYNEQFF
TGTGCCAGCAGCGTAGGACGAGGGACCCCCAAGGGACCCTACAATGAGCAGTTCTTC
>few|TRBJ2-3|TRBD2|TRBV19
CASRLAGIIDTQYF
TGTGCCAGTAGACTAGCGGGAATTATTGATACGCAGTATTTT
>.|TRBJ2-1|TRBD2|TRBV10-2
CASSAGLLSNEQFF
TGCGCCAGCAGTGCGGGACTACTAAGCAATGAGCAGTTCTTC